This TCR beta chain appears in the sequencing data of a study of cytomegalovirus exposure and HLA in healthy donors. Study findings and constraints: Solely CMV serostatus was available to characterize immune exposure.

This clone was seen a handful of times. As yet, its antigen is unknown. Trimming removed 6 bases at V and 3 bases at J, with 14 bases between. This CDR3 is built from 14 residues. The germline CDR1 and CDR2 sequences are MGHRA and YSYEKL. It was with 60 Vbeta and 13 Jbeta primers that the PCR ran. Clones were sequenced by immunoSEQ multiplex PCR, and TCRdb holds only the in-frame ones, with some missing. The profile shows fewer than 200,000 clones, around a tenth of them singletons. This chain joins TRBV4-1 and TRBJ1-1; D remains ambiguous. Sample: PBMCs. The sequence was obtained from a woman in her 30s in good health and CMV-seropositive. This chain's CDR3 is CASSYMVVDTEAFF. The CDR3 DNA sequence: TGCGCCAGCAGTTACATGGTGGTGGACACTGAAGCTTTCTTT.